Listed below are T cell receptor beta chains from one sample, sequenced in a study of blood T cell repertoires in COVID-19. The table came from immunoSEQ multiplex PCR; TCRdb's copy has only in-frame clones and leaves some out. Here the sample spans hundreds of thousands of clones, roughly 90% being singletons. Input material: peripheral blood. These receptors were taken from a woman aged 25 to 45 with active or convalescent COVID-19. CDR3s include the opening cysteine and the closing phenylalanine or tryptophan. The D gene is left open where the match is weak. Some rows have no size entry. The others give once, few or many, or a class for an expanded clone.

TRBV21-1,-,-,TRBJ2-5,CASSKLRREEVQETQYF,TGTGCCAGCAGCAAACTTAGACGGGAGGAAGTCCAAGAGACCCAGTACTTC
TRBV7-2,-,-,TRBJ2-2,CASSPARSNTGELFF,TGTGCCAGCAGCCCTGCCAGGTCGAACACCGGGGAGCTGTTTTTT
TRBV6-5,-,-,TRBJ1-6,CASSYVQDNSPLHF,TGTGCCAGCAGTTACGTCCAGGATAATTCACCCCTCCACTTT
TRBV6-2/TRBV6-3,-,-,TRBJ1-4,CASSYPGAINEKLFF,TGTGCCAGCAGTTACCCAGGGGCCATCAATGAAAAACTGTTTTTT
TRBV6-5,-,-,TRBJ2-3,CASRAWFGGTDTQYF,TGTGCCAGCAGAGCCTGGTTTGGAGGCACAGATACGCAGTATTTT
TRBV7-2,-,once,TRBJ1-1,CASSLETGYTEAFF,TGTGCCAGCAGCTTAGAAACAGGGTACACTGAAGCTTTCTTT
TRBV6-5,-,-,TRBJ2-2,CASSYRGTGELFF,TGTGCCAGCAGTTACCGCGGCACCGGGGAGCTGTTTTTT
TRBV7-9,-,-,TRBJ2-1,CASSFPSLEQFF,TGTGCCAGCAGCTTCCCTAGCTTAGAGCAGTTCTTC
TRBV28,TRBD2,-,TRBJ2-1,CASSPTSDPSYNEQFF,TGTGCCAGCAGTCCCACTAGCGACCCATCCTACAATGAGCAGTTCTTC
TRBV4-1,-,-,TRBJ2-2,CASGKVGANTGELFF,TGCGCCAGCGGCAAGGTCGGAGCGAACACCGGGGAGCTGTTTTTT
TRBV10-3,TRBD2,once,TRBJ2-1,CAISDGTSGGAFNEQFF,TGTGCCATCAGCGACGGGACTAGCGGGGGGGCTTTCAATGAGCAGTTCTTC
TRBV19,TRBD1,-,TRBJ1-2,CASSGAGGNYGYTF,TGTGCCAGTAGTGGGGCAGGGGGGAACTATGGCTACACCTTC
TRBV3-1/TRBV3-2,-,-,TRBJ2-3,CASWPGHPSDTQYF,TGTGCCAGCTGGCCGGGACATCCCTCAGATACGCAGTATTTT
TRBV4-1,TRBD2,-,TRBJ2-7,CASSRALAVFSYEQYF,TGCGCCAGCAGCCGGGCACTAGCGGTTTTCTCCTACGAGCAGTACTTC
TRBV6-5,-,-,TRBJ2-7,CASGPYYEQYF,TGTGCCAGCGGGCCATATTACGAGCAGTACTTC
TRBV7-9,-,-,TRBJ2-3,CASSLARGSTDTQYF,TGTGCCAGCAGCTTAGCAAGGGGTTCCACAGATACGCAGTATTTT
TRBV28,TRBD1,-,TRBJ2-7,CASSLGTGFHEQYF,TGTGCCAGCAGTTTGGGGACAGGGTTTCACGAGCAGTACTTC
TRBV6-1,-,-,TRBJ1-6,CASSDPDSPLHF,TGTGCCAGCAGTGATCCTGATTCACCCCTCCACTTT
TRBV29-1,-,-,TRBJ1-1,CSVPGGTYTEAFF,TGCAGCGTTCCTGGGGGGACCTACACTGAAGCTTTCTTT
TRBV29-1,-,-,TRBJ2-2,CSVPIGRPSTGELFF,TGCAGCGTTCCTATCGGGAGACCCAGCACCGGGGAGCTGTTTTTT
TRBV21-1,-,-,TRBJ1-5,CASSPEDQGAYSNQPQHF,TGTGCCAGCAGCCCCGAGGATCAGGGGGCTTATAGCAATCAGCCCCAGCATTTT
TRBV19,-,-,TRBJ1-5,CASKENTGDNQPQHF,TGTGCCAGTAAGGAGAATACAGGCGACAATCAGCCCCAGCATTTT